Sequencing of this TCR beta chain was carried out in a study of T cells in Graves' hyperthyroidism and ophthalmopathy (dated by TCRdb to about 2019). In the study overall: Peripheral blood samples were taken at initial diagnosis, before any treatment was given. A discovery cohort of about 95 patients, 43 with Graves' ophthalmopathy and approximately 60 with stable Graves' hyperthyroidism, was used to find distinguishing TCR V-J signatures. Prospective prediction of ophthalmopathy was tested in an independent validation cohort consisting of 18 to 20 hyperthyroidism patients and approximately 16 patients who later progressed to ophthalmopathy. The approximately 95 discovery patients were divided at random into training and test sets in a 7:3 ratio. In addition, the study compared T-cell repertoires in thyroid tissue and in blood from five to seven Graves' hyperthyroidism patients. Once sampling was done, hyperthyroidism patients were given methimazole at a starting dose of 30 mg daily, whereas ophthalmopathy patients were given high-dose intravenous methylprednisolone. TCR Vbeta CDR3 sequencing of 140 or so peripheral blood samples (43 ophthalmopathy, over 70 hyperthyroidism and approximately 17 progressor patients) is reported in the paper.

The TCR beta CDR3 regions were amplified from the RNA transcripts. A first-round RT-PCR of the TCR CDR3 used the HTBI primer set with the Qiagen OneStep RT-PCR kit. The libraries were constructed in a second round of multiplex PCR and then size-selected and purified. Sequencing of the libraries was done on an Illumina HiSeq2000 using paired-end 100 bp reads. Per the original workflow: SOAPnuke was used to process the raw data, throwing out any read that contained adapters or uncalled bases, had a mean Phred below 15, or lacked an exact constant-primer or identifier match. High-quality paired reads were merged using COPE v1.2.5, and each unique nucleotide sequence was defined as a clonotype. Clonotypes were aligned to IMGT TRBV, TRBD and TRBJ reference segments using MiTCR v1.1. Only V-J combinations with frequency above 0.0001, covering about 99% of repertoires, were analysed. The TCS score was defined as the ratio of F50 (clonal expansion) to E x V (chaos), calculated using BLOSUM62-based TCRdist between CDR3 peptides within each V-J. Welch's t-statistics and random forest reduced around 550 V-J features to roughly 13, which were used in a naive Bayes classifier (R e1071). TCRdb ran its own pipeline on the public reads, namely fastp trimming at Q25 and MiXCR clone calling, and kept in-frame beta chains. Every entry covers one CDR3 protein and lists the most common genes and DNA from its rows. TCRdb assigned the V and J calls; the authors' analysis was not used. This sample gives roughly 380,000 distinct CDR3 sequences in total; approximately 13% of them show up just once. The ten most abundant clones make up roughly 9.6% of the sample.

This clonotype was counted at least ten times. Which antigen it targets is not known. No quality values exist for individual bases; no much larger clone is one base distant. Stable Graves' hyperthyroidism was defined as no progression to ophthalmopathy during 18 months of follow-up. Hyperthyroidism patients were newly diagnosed, had a disease duration of under 2 months, and were aged 18 to 65 years. The study excluded patients with uncontrolled infections, other autoimmune diseases, pregnancy or lactation. Diagnoses relied on clinical symptoms, serum thyroxine and TRAb, thyroid ultrasound and orbital computed tomography. PBMCs were separated from 10 ml of fresh peripheral blood using Ficoll-Paque density gradient centrifugation. Total RNA was extracted using Trizol reagent, and RNA quality was assessed on an Agilent 2100 Bioanalyzer. There are 14 amino acids in the CDR3, from cysteine to phenylalanine inclusive. Kept here is only the CDR3 DNA, which spans 42 bases and is read in frame from base 1. V loses 2 bases, J loses 4 bases, and the germline ends lie 11 bases apart. Sequences MNHEY (CDR1) and SVGAGI (CDR2) are obtained from the germline V gene.

Here is what the overall study found, with its caveats: In cross-validation, a model built on a 13 V-J signature told ophthalmopathy apart from stable hyperthyroidism with 85% to 90% sensitivity and around 83% specificity, and in testing the same model reached 80%/75%. Blood samples also contained most of the expanded thyroid clonotypes (frequency above 0.001), which suggests that blood repertoires may reflect thyroid immune responses. No statistical method was used to fix the sample size in advance, and group allocation was not hidden from the investigators. In validation, the model predicted progression to ophthalmopathy with 60% to 71% sensitivity and about 73% specificity, a median of approximately 6.7 months before onset.

The chain is encoded by TRBV6-5 joined to TRBJ1-2; a weak D assignment points to TRBD1 (5 bases agree). Sequencing was performed on blood. The TCR sequence derives from a woman in her sixties or seventies with Graves' hyperthyroidism. The DNA sequence is as follows: TGTGCCAGCAGTTACCCGGGACGGGCCTATGGCTACACCTTC. The resulting protein is CASSYPGRAYGYTF.